The source of this TCR beta chain is a study of T cells in localized non-small cell lung cancer. A single count supports this clone. V lost 5 bases and J lost 4; bases outside the gene matches: 7. The CDR3 totals 14 residues. Germline V gives CDR1 GTSNPN, CDR2 SVGIG (reference sequence). The assay was immunoSEQ multiplex PCR, and TCRdb's table has in-frame clones only and misses some. Of 50,000 or so clones in the sample, roughly four fifths were seen once. This specimen was peripheral blood, taken before any cancer treatment. The source of this sequence is a female donor older than 55 with stage II squamous cell lung carcinoma. The chain links TRBV30 to TRBJ2-3; 9 bases fit TRBD2. In DNA form, the CDR3 reads TGTGCCTGGTGTGCGGGGGGGCTCGCAGATACGCAGTATTTT. Its translation: CAWCAGGLADTQYF.